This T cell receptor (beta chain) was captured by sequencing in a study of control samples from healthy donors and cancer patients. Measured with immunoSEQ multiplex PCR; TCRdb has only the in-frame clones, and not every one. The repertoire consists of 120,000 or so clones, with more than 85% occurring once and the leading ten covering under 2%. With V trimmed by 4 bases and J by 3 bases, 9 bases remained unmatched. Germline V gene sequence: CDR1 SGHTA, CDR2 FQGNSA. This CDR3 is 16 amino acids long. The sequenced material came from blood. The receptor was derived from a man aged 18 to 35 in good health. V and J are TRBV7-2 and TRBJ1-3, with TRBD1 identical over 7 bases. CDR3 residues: CASSSGSGGIGNTIYF. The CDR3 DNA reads TGTGCCAGCAGCTCGGGATCAGGGGGAATTGGAAACACCATATATTTT.